What follows are 19 T cell receptor beta chains derived from one specimen sequenced in a study of CD8 T cells in ankylosing spondylitis. Study-wide findings and caveats: Ankylosing spondylitis blood appeared to carry a characteristic TCR beta motif of fewer than 10 highly homologous variants.

Each CDR3 protein is one row after TCRdb ran MiXCR on the 5' RACE reads. The sample lists 200,000 to 250,000 distinct CDR3 sequences; just under 7.5% were seen once. Their recognized antigens are unknown. The sample was blood, either unsorted or a sorted T cell fraction (not recorded which). All receptors derive from a male donor with ankylosing spondylitis.

This clonotype showed up many times. In nucleotides, the CDR3 is TGCGCCAGCAGCCCCCCGGACAGGGGTAGCGACGAGCAGTACTTC. It encodes CASSPPDRGSDEQYF. The chain carries TRBV5-1 and TRBJ2-7; TRBD1 matches 9 bases. Germline V CDR1 and CDR2: SGHRS, YFSETQ. J was trimmed by 5 bases and V by 4 bases; bases with no gene match: 10. The CDR3 spans 15 residues.

This clonotype was counted at least ten times. The V call is TRBV6-1, the J call TRBJ2-7; 8 bases are a match to TRBD2. The CDR3 extends over 15 amino acids. Germline V lookup: CDR1 MNHNS, CDR2 SASEGT. V shed 5 bases and J 2 bases; nucleotides not matched to a gene: 8. The chain's CDR3 is CASSLTSGTPYEQYF. CDR3 nucleotide sequence: TGTGCCAGCAGTCTTACTAGCGGCACCCCCTACGAGCAGTACTTC.

Ten or more counts support this clonotype. This chain links TRBV20-1 with TRBJ1-6; 8 bases match TRBD1. The V segment lost 2 bases and the J segment 8 bases; nucleotides outside the gene matches: 14. The CDR3 spans 17 residues. Germline CDR1 DFQATT, CDR2 SNEGSKA (reference sequence). The CDR3 region is CSARHYPKDRADSPLHF. CDR3 nucleotides: TGCAGTGCTAGACACTACCCTAAGGACAGGGCTGATTCACCCCTCCACTTT.

This clonotype has at least ten counts. This chain joins TRBV7-2 and TRBJ2-3; perhaps TRBD2 as D (6 bases). The CDR3 is made up of 16 amino acids. Germline V lookup: CDR1 SGHTA, CDR2 FQGNSA. The V end lost 1 base, the J end lost 6 bases, and 17 bases lay between the germline ends. The CDR3 loop reads CASSLDPGDLLDTQYF. The DNA for the CDR3 is TGTGCCAGCAGCTTAGACCCGGGGGACCTCCTTGATACGCAGTATTTT.

This clonotype was found many times. This sequence joins TRBV15 and TRBJ2-1, with 10 bases fitting TRBD2. In germline, CDR1 is LNHNV, CDR2 YYDKDF (reference sequence). V shed 0 bases, J shed 7 bases, and the junction held 12 bases outside the gene matches. The CDR3 contains 18 residues. CDR3 sequence: CATSRDPYRGLALNEQFF. CDR3 nucleotides: TGTGCCACCAGCAGAGACCCTTATAGGGGACTAGCGCTAAATGAGCAGTTCTTC.

There are a few counts of this clonotype. The V and J genes are TRBV20-1 and TRBJ2-7, with 7 bases lining up with TRBD1. The CDR3 totals 14 residues. Germline CDR1 DFQATT, CDR2 SNEGSKA (reference sequence). Trimming removed 3 bases from V and 2 bases from J; junction bases left unmatched: 7. The CDR3 region is CSARHRQGTYEQYF. DNA for the CDR3: TGCAGTGCTAGGCACAGACAGGGAACCTACGAGCAGTACTTC.

Ten or more counts support this clonotype. The chain combines TRBV11-2 with TRBJ2-7; 9 bases match TRBD1. The germline CDR1 and CDR2 sequences are SGHAT and FQNNGV. The CDR3 loop spans 15 amino acids. Unmatched junction bases numbered 4, after V lost 1 base and J lost 3 bases. CDR3 coding DNA: TGTGCCAGCAGCTTAGCCGGGACAGGGATCTACGAGCAGTACTTC. Its translation: CASSLAGTGIYEQYF. Full variable domain (outside the CDR3, taken from reference TRBV11-2 and TRBJ2-7): EAGVAQSPRYKIIEKRQSVAFWCNPISGHATLYWYQQILGQGPKLLIQFQNNGVVDDSQLPKDRFSAERLKGVDSTLKIQPAKLEDSAVYLCASSLAGTGIYEQYFGPGTRLTVT.

This clonotype occurred many times. The chain carries TRBV28 and TRBJ2-1; D not certain. Germline V lookup: CDR1 MDHEN, CDR2 SYDVKM. The V end lost 3 bases, the J end lost 6 bases, and 9 bases lay between the germline ends. The CDR3 has 13 amino acids. The CDR3 DNA sequence: TGTGCCAGCAGTTTCCGGAGTGGCAATGAGCAGTTCTTC. This encodes CASSFRSGNEQFF.

The sample holds many counts of this clonotype. The rearrangement joins TRBV7-9 to TRBJ2-7, with 9 nucleotides matching TRBD1. The V and J ends lost 5 bases and 4 bases, in that order; junction bases with no gene match: 3. From germline, CDR1 is SEHNR and CDR2 FQNEAQ (reference sequence). The CDR3 spans 13 residues. The DNA for the CDR3 is TGTGCCAGCAGCACGGGACAGGGATACGAGCAGTACTTC. Encoded protein: CASSTGQGYEQYF.

This clonotype was detected a few times. The chain has TRBV2 and TRBJ2-7; D is unclear. Deletions cut 2 bases from V and 4 bases from J, with 12 bases between. CDR3 size: 14 residues. Looked up from germline, CDR1 is SNHLY and CDR2 is FYNNEI. The CDR3 nucleotides read TGTGCCAGCAGTGAATACGGCTCATTGTACGAGCAGTACTTC. Amino acids: CASSEYGSLYEQYF.

This chain uses TRBV13 with TRBJ2-5; 10 nucleotides align to TRBD1. Looked up from germline, CDR1 is PRHDT and CDR2 is FYEKMQ (reference sequence). V shed 3 bases and J 4 bases; nucleotides not matched to a gene: 2. This CDR3 spans 14 amino acids. CDR3 region: CASSFRQGAETQYF. CDR3 coding DNA: TGTGCCAGCAGCTTCCGACAGGGGGCAGAGACCCAGTACTTC.

This clonotype was seen ten or more times. The chain is built from TRBV27 and TRBJ2-2; tentative D call: TRBD1 (6 bases). The CDR3 contains 14 residues. The germline V gene has CDR1 MNHEY and CDR2 SMNVEV (reference sequence). The V end was cut by 3 bases, the J end by 7 bases, with 12 bases between. CDR3 nucleotide sequence: TGTGCCAGCAGTTTGAACAGGGCGGGCGGGGAGCTGTTTTTT. This translates into CASSLNRAGGELFF.

There are many counts of this clonotype. The rearrangement uses TRBV6-1 and TRBJ1-2; maybe TRBD1 (5 bases). The CDR3 totals 15 residues. Germline CDR1 is MNHNS and CDR2 is SASEGT. V was shortened by 7 bases and J by 0 bases, with 15 bases between the two germline ends. CDR3 sequence (DNA): TGTGCCAGCACCAAAACAGGTTCAGCTAACTATGGCTACACCTTC. It specifies CASTKTGSANYGYTF.

This clonotype occurred a few times. The CDR3 here is CASTRGQGYFRTEAFF. CDR3 nucleotide sequence: TGTGCCAGCACCCGGGGACAGGGGTACTTTAGGACTGAAGCTTTCTTT. The chain recombines TRBV14 with TRBJ1-1; 10 nucleotides align to TRBD1. CDR3 length: 16 residues. The V and J ends lost 7 bases and 5 bases, in that order; junction bases with no gene match: 13. Per germline, CDR1 SGHDN and CDR2 FVKESK.

The gene calls are TRBV23-1 and TRBJ2-2; no firm D call. TRBV23-1 is an ORF; its function is uncertain. The CDR3 extends over 13 amino acids. The V end was cut by 5 bases, the J end by 6 bases, with 10 bases between. In DNA, the CDR3 is TGCGCCAGCAGTGACAAGACACCCGGGGAGCTGTTTTTT. Its protein product is CASSDKTPGELFF.

The sample holds a few counts of this clonotype. This chain connects TRBV29-1 to TRBJ1-2; D uncertain. V shed 6 bases and J shed 3 bases, with 23 bases lying between them. Germline CDR1 is SQVTM and CDR2 is ANQGSEA. This CDR3 contains 16 residues. The CDR3 DNA sequence: TGCAGCGTCTTGTGGGCCCCCCCACCCCGCGACTATGGCTACACCTTC. Translated: CSVLWAPPPRDYGYTF. The variable domain in full, completed from reference TRBV29-1 and TRBJ1-2, reads SAVISQKPSRDICQRGTSLTIQCQVDSQVTMMFWYRQQPGQSLTLIATANQGSEATYESGFVIDKFPISRPNLTFSTLTVSNMSPEDSSIYLCSVLWAPPPRDYGYTFGSGTRLTVV.

There are many counts of this clonotype. The genes are TRBV5-1 and TRBJ2-5; 8 nucleotides align to TRBD1. Per the germline V gene, CDR1 is SGHRS and CDR2 is YFSETQ. The CDR3 is 16 residues long. The V and J ends lost 1 base and 2 bases, in that order; junction bases with no gene match: 7. As DNA, the CDR3 is TGCGCCAGCAGCTTGAGGGACAGGCTCTTACAAGAGACCCAGTACTTC. It codes for CASSLRDRLLQETQYF.

In this sample, this clonotype turned up a few times. Relative to the germline gene, one junction end is altered; a read error may explain this. This chain uses TRBV18 with TRBJ1-2; D is undetermined. The CDR3 spans 10 residues. Germline assignment: CDR1 KGHSH and CDR2 LQKENI. Written as DNA, the CDR3 is TGTGCCAGCTCACGCAAGATAGGCCGTTTC. This gives the protein CASSRKIGRF.

This clonotype was seen ten or more times. The J gene is TRBJ2-1, the V gene TRBV6-5; 10 bases fit TRBD1. The CDR3 has 14 amino acids. V trimming: 2 bases; J trimming: 7 bases; junction bases outside the gene matches: 2. Looked up from germline, CDR1 is MNHEY and CDR2 is SVGAGI. CDR3 DNA sequence: TGTGCCAGCAGTTACGGACAGGGGGTTAATGAGCAGTTCTTC. This sequence encodes CASSYGQGVNEQFF.